This T cell receptor (beta chain) was recovered during a study of T cells after yellow fever vaccination (dated by TCRdb to the late 2010s). Regarding the complete study: The SMART-Seq v4 Ultra Low Input RNA kit was used to prepare libraries from fractions with low cell numbers. Bulk TCR alpha and beta repertoires were sequenced longitudinally to track T-cell clones before and after primary and booster YFV17D yellow fever vaccination. Blood was collected at multiple timepoints before and after primary and secondary immunization, and bulk PBMC replicates and cell subsets were isolated. Two healthy male donors, one aged 18 to 30 and one aged 30 to 39 years, were included in the cohort. The full study reports these points: A small fraction of clonotypes showed up in both the CD4 and CD8 compartments, probably as a result of convergent recombination. The study included only a couple of donors, which limits how far the findings can be generalized. Most clones expanded after primary vaccination were re-detected after the booster (almost 97% of CD4 and approximately 89% of CD8), suggesting broad memory maintenance. Computational filtering was needed because FACS-sorted repertoires could contain abundant contaminating clonotypes from the bulk population. The secondary T-cell response was weaker than the primary response but faster, peaking on day 5 instead of day 15.

TCR cDNA was synthesized by 5'RACE template switching, which introduced a universal primer site and unique molecular identifiers. Priming of cDNA synthesis was performed from both the TCR alpha and TCR beta constant segments. Library amplification used two PCR steps, and the second PCR step added sample barcodes and sequencing adapters. Sequencing of libraries was performed on Illumina HiSeq 2500 (2x100 bp) or NovaSeq (2x150 bp). The published analysis was carried out like this. Demultiplexing of reads and collapsing into UMI consensus sequences were performed with MIGEC, and V(D)J alignment was carried out with MiXCR. Vaccine-responding clonotypes were identified with edgeR using replicate PBMC samples, with FDR below 0.01 and a log2 fold change above 5 up to day 15 being required. Bulk clonotypes were assigned CD4 or CD8 identity according to which sequenced CD4 or CD8 repertoire held them at higher abundance. Clonotypes enriched at least 10-fold in dextramer-positive over dextramer-negative fractions were defined as NS4B-specific, and CD4-biased clonotypes were excluded. In-frame beta chains were kept once TCRdb had trimmed the public reads at Q25 with fastp and called clones with MiXCR. Identical CDR3 proteins give one entry, which carries the most common genes and DNA. The V and J calls and clone size are TCRdb's, not the authors'. The sample records around 40,000 distinct CDR3 sequences, under 8% of which are singletons. 15% of the sample goes to the ten largest clones.

This clonotype was seen at least ten times. The sample holds no much larger clone one base away, and base qualities are not on file. The sample's treatment or condition label is to be understood as: live attenuated yellow fever vaccine strain. A standard Ficoll-Paque protocol was used to isolate PBMCs from peripheral blood. Epitope-specific CD8 T cells were sorted using a dextramer loaded with the yellow fever NS4B epitope peptide, with anti-CD3 and anti-CD8 staining. TriZol was used to extract RNA from bulk PBMCs, CD4 and CD8 fractions, and dextramer-positive and dextramer-negative fractions. The sequence was obtained from a man aged 25-45 years who received the YFV17D yellow fever vaccine. The sample consisted of CD8+ T cells not binding an NS4B(214-222) dextramer, sorted from PBMCs, taken 45 days after the yellow fever booster vaccination. Explained via the paper, the cell subset or site label denotes: NS4B epitope dextramer-negative CD8 T cells.

The CDR3 corresponds to CASSVGTDYEQYF. The DNA sequence reads TGTGCCAGCAGCGTCGGGACAGATTACGAGCAGTACTTC. This chain is built from TRBV7-8 and TRBJ2-7; 7 nucleotides in the junction match TRBD1. Relative to germline, V is missing 5 bases and J is missing 4 bases, with 5 bases of the junction outside any gene match. Reading from cysteine to phenylalanine, the CDR3 counts 13 amino acids. This entry keeps only the CDR3 DNA: 39 bases, framed from base 1. CDR1 and CDR2 are read off the germline V gene as SGHVS and FQNEAQ.